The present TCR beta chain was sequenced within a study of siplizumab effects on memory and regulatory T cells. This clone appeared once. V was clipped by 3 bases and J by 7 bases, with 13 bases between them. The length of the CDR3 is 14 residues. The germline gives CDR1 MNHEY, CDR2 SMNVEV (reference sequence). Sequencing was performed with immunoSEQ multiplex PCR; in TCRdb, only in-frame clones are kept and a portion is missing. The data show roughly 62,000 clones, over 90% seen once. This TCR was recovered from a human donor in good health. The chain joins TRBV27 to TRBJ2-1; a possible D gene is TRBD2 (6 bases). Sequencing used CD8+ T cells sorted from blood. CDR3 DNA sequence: TGTGCCAGCAGTTTCCAGGGACTGGGGAATGAGCAGTTCTTC. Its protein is CASSFQGLGNEQFF.